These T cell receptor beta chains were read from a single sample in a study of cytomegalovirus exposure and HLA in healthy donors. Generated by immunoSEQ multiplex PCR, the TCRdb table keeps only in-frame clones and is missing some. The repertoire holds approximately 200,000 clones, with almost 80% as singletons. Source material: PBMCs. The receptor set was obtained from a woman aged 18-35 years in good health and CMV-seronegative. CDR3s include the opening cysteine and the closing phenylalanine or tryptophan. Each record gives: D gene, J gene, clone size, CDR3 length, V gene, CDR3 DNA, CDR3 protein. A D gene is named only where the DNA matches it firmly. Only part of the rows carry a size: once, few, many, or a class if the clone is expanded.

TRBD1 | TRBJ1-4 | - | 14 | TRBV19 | TGTGCCAGTAGGGAGGGACAGCGATATGAAAAACTGTTTTTT | CASREGQRYEKLFF
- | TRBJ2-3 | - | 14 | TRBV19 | TGTGCCAGTAGAACGGGATTTCGCACAGATACGCAGTATTTT | CASRTGFRTDTQYF
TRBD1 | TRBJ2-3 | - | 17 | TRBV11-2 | TGTGCCAGCAGCTTAGTGGGAAGGACAGGGGTCGCAGATACGCAGTATTTT | CASSLVGRTGVADTQYF
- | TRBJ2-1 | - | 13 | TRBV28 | TGTGCCAGCAGTTACATTCACTACAATGAGCAGTTCTTC | CASSYIHYNEQFF
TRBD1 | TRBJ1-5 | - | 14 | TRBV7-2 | TGTGCCAGCAGCGCGACAGGGGGCAATCAGCCCCAGCATTTT | CASSATGGNQPQHF
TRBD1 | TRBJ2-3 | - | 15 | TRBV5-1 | TGCGCCAGCACACGACAGGGACGGACAGTAGATACGCAGTATTTT | CASTRQGRTVDTQYF
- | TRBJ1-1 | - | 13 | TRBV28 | TGTGCCAGCAGTATTCCAAAGAACACTGAAGCTTTCTTT | CASSIPKNTEAFF
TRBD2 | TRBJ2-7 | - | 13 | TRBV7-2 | TGTGCCAGCAGCCGGACTAGCGCGAGGGAGCAGTACTTC | CASSRTSAREQYF
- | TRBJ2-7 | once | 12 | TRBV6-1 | TGTGCCAGCAGTCACGGACAGCAACGGACGTACTTC | CASSHGQQRTYF
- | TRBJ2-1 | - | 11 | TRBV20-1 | TGCAGTGCTAGGGAGCAAAATGAGCAGTTCTTC | CSAREQNEQFF
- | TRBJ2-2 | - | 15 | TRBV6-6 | TGTGCCAGCAGTTACTCGAACAGGAACACCGGGGAGCTGTTTTTT | CASSYSNRNTGELFF
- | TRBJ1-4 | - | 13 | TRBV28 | TGTGCCAGCAGTTTAAGGGAGACAGAAAAACTGTTTTTT | CASSLRETEKLFF
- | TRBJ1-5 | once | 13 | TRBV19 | TGTGCCAGTAGTATAGACAGGGTCCAGCCCCAGCATTTT | CASSIDRVQPQHF
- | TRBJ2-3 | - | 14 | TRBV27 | TGTGCCAGCAGTTTCGGGGGGCGCACAGATACGCAGTATTTT | CASSFGGRTDTQYF
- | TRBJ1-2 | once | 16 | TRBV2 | TGTGCCAGCAGTGCTACATCAGGGCAATATGACTATGGCTACACCTTC | CASSATSGQYDYGYTF
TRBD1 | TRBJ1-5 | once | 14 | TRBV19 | TGTGCCACCGCAGGGGGCGCGGGCAATCAGCCCCAGCATTTT | CATAGGAGNQPQHF
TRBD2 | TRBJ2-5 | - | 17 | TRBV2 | TGTGCCAGCAGGGGTCTTGAGGGACTAGCGGGATTAGAGACCCAGTACTTC | CASRGLEGLAGLETQYF
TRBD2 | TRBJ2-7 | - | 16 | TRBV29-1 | TGCAGCGCCGGACTAGCGGGAGGACCAATTCCCTACGAGCAGTACTTC | CSAGLAGGPIPYEQYF
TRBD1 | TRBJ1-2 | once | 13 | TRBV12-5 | TGTGCTAGTGGTGAAGGACAGGGTGGCGGCTACACCTTC | CASGEGQGGGYTF
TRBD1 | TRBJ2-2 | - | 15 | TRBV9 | TGTGCCAGCAGTCGAAGGACAGGTAACACCGGGGAGCTGTTTTTT | CASSRRTGNTGELFF
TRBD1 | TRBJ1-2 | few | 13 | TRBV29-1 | TGCAGCGTTGAAGAAGGGACAGACTATGGCTACACCTTC | CSVEEGTDYGYTF
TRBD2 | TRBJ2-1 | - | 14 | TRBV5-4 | TGTGCCAGCAGCTATAGCGGGAGGGCCAATGAGCAGTTCTTC | CASSYSGRANEQFF
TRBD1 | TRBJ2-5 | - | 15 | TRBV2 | TGTGCCACTACAGGACAGGGAGACTCGCGGGAGACCCAGTACTTC | CATTGQGDSRETQYF
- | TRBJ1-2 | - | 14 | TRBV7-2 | TGTGCCAGCAGCTTAGCTGCGCAGCCGGGTGGCTACACCTTC | CASSLAAQPGGYTF
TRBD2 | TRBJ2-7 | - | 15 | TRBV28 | TGTGCCAGCAGTTCCCACGGGACTAGCGGGAGTCGGCAGTACTTC | CASSSHGTSGSRQYF
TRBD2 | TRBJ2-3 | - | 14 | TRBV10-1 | TGCGCCAGCAGTGCTAGCGGGGGGGTAGGTACGCAGTATTTT | CASSASGGVGTQYF
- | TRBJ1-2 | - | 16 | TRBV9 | TGTGCCAGCAGCGGGAAGATCGGAGAGGCTCCCTATGGCTACACCTTC | CASSGKIGEAPYGYTF
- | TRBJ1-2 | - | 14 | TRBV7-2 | TGTGCCAGCAGCTTCCCGCAGCCAGCGGGTGGCTACACCTTC | CASSFPQPAGGYTF
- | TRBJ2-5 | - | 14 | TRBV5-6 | TGTGCCAGCAGCTTCGGACAGGCGGGGGAGACCCAGTACTTC | CASSFGQAGETQYF
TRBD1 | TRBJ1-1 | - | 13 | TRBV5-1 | TGCGCCAGCAGCTTTACAGGGGAAACTGAAGCTTTCTTT | CASSFTGETEAFF
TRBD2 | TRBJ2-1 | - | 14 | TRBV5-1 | TGCGCCAGCAAAGTGAGCGGGAGCTTCAATGAGCAGTTCTTC | CASKVSGSFNEQFF
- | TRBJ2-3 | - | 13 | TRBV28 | TGTGCCAGCAGTTTAATGCTAGCGGATACGCAGTATTTT | CASSLMLADTQYF
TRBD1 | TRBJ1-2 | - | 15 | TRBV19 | TGTGCCAGTAGTATACCGGGACAGGGTAACTATGGCTACACCTTC | CASSIPGQGNYGYTF
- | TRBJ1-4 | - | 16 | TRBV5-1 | TGCGCCAGCAGCTTGGATGGGGCGCTGACTAATGAAAAACTGTTTTTT | CASSLDGALTNEKLFF
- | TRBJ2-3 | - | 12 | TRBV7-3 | TGTGCCAGCAGCTCGGGCGAGGGCACGCAGTATTTT | CASSSGEGTQYF
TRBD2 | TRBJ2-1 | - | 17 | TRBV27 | TGTGCCAGCAGTTTACGGCCACCCAGCGGGAGTGGGGATGAGCAGTTCTTC | CASSLRPPSGSGDEQFF
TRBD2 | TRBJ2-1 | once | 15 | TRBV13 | TGTGCCAGCAGCGCCTGGACTAGCGGGATAAATGAGCAGTTCTTC | CASSAWTSGINEQFF
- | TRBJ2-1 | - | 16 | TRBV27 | TGTGCCAGCAGCACCCTTTCGGTAGGAGGATACAATGAGCAGTTCTTC | CASSTLSVGGYNEQFF
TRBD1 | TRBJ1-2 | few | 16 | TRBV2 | TGTGCCAGCAGTGTGCTCCCCCAGGGGGCTAACTATGGCTACACCTTC | CASSVLPQGANYGYTF
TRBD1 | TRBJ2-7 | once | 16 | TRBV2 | TGTGCCAGCACCTCTCCCGGGACAGGGGTGGGGTACGAGCAGTACTTC | CASTSPGTGVGYEQYF
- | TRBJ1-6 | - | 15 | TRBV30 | TGTGCCTGCATACAGGGAACCCTCTATAATTCACCCCTCCACTTT | CACIQGTLYNSPLHF
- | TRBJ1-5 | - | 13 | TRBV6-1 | TGTGCCAGCAGTGAGGAATGGGTAGGGGCCCAGCATTTT | CASSEEWVGAQHF
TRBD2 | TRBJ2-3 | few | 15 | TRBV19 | TGTGCCAGTAGCGATCTAGCGGGTAACACAGATACGCAGTATTTT | CASSDLAGNTDTQYF
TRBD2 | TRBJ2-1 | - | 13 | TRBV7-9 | TGTGCCAGCAGCCCGTTAGCGGGAAGAGAGCAGTTCTTC | CASSPLAGREQFF
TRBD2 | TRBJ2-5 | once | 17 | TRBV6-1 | TGTGCCAGCAGTGAAAGTGAGCGGGGGGAGTACCAAGAGACCCAGTACTTC | CASSESERGEYQETQYF
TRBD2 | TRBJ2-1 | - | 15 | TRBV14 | TGTGCCAGCAGCCAAGGACTAGCGGGAGTATGGGAGCAGTTCTTC | CASSQGLAGVWEQFF
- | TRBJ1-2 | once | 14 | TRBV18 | TGTGCCAGCTCACCGGAGGGCTCAGACTATGGCTACACCTTC | CASSPEGSDYGYTF
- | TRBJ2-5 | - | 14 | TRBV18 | TGTGCCAGCTCACCGAGGACTAACCAAGAGACCCAGTACTTC | CASSPRTNQETQYF
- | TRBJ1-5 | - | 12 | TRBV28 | TGTGCCAGCGGAGGTGGCAATCAGCCCCAGCATTTT | CASGGGNQPQHF
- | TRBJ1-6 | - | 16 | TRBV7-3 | TGTGCCAGCAGCTTAAGTCGGCCGGGCTATAATTCACCCCTCCACTTT | CASSLSRPGYNSPLHF
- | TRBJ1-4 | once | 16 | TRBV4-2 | TGTGCCAGCAGCCAAGAAGTGGCAGGGATTAGTGAAAAACTGTTTTTT | CASSQEVAGISEKLFF
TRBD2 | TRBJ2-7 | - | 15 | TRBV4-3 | TGCGCCAGCAGCCAAGGTCGGACTAGCGCCTACGAGCAGTACTTC | CASSQGRTSAYEQYF
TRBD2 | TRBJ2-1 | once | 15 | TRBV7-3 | TGTGCCAGCAGCTCAGCTAGCGGGTTTTACAATGAGCAGTTCTTC | CASSSASGFYNEQFF